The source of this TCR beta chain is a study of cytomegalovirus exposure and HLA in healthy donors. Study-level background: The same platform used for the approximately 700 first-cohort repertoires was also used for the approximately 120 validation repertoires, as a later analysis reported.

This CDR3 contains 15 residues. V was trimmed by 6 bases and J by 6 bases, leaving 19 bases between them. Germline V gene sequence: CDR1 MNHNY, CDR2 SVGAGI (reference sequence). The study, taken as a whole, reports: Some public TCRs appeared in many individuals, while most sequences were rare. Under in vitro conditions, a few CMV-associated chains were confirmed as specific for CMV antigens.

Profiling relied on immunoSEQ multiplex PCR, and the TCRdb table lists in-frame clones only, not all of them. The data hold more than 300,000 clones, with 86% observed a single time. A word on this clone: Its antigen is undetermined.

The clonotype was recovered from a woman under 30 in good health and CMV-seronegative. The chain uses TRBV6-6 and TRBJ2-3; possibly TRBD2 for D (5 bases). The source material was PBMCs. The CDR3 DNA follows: TGTGCCAGCAGAACTAGTCTCGCCGACGGGGATACGCAGTATTTT. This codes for CASRTSLADGDTQYF.